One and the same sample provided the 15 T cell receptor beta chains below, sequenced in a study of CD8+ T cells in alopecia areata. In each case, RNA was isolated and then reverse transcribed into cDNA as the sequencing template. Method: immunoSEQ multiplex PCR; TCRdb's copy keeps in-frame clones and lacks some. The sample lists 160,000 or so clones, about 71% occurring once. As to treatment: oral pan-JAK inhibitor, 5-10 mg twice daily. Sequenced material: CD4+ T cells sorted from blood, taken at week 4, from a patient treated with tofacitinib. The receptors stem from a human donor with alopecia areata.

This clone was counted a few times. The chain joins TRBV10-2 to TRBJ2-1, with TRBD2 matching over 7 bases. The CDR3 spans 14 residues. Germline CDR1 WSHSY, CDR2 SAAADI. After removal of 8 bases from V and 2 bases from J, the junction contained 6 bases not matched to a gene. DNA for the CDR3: TGCGCCAGCGCCGTGGGGGGGGCCTACAATGAGCAGTTCTTC. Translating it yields CASAVGGAYNEQFF.

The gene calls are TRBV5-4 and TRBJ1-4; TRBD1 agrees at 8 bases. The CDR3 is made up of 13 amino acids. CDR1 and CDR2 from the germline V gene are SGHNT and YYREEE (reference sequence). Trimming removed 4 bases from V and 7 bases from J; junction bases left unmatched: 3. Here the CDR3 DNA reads TGTGCCAGCAGCGATACAGGGGGTGAAAAACTGTTTTTT. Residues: CASSDTGGEKLFF.

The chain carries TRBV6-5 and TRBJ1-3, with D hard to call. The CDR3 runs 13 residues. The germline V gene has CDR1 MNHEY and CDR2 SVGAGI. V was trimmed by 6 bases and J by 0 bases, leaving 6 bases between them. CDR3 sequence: CASSRYSGNTIYF. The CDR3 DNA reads TGTGCCAGCAGCCGCTACTCTGGAAACACCATATATTTT.

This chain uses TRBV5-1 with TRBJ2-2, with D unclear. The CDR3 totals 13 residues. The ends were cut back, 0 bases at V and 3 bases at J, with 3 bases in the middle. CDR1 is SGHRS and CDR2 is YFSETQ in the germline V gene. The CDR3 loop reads CASSLEDTGELFF. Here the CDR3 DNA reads TGCGCCAGCAGCTTGGAGGACACCGGGGAGCTGTTTTTT.

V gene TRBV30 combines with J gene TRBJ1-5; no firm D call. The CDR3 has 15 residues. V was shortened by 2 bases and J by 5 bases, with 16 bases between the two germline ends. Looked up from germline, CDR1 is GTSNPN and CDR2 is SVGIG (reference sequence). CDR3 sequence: CAWSLPGSGYQPQHF. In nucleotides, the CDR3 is TGTGCCTGGAGTCTCCCGGGGTCAGGCTATCAGCCCCAGCATTTT.

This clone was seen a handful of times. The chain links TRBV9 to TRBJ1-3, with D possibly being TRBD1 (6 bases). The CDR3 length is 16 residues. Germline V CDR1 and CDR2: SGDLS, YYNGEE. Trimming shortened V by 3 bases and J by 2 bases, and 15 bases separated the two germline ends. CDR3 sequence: CASSASPQGTGNTIYF. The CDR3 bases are TGTGCCAGCAGCGCATCACCACAGGGAACTGGAAACACCATATATTTT.

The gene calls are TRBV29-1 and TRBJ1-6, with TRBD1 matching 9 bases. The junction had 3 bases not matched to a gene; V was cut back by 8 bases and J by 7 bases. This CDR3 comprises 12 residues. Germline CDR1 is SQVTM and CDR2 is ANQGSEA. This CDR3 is CSLGTGNSPLHF. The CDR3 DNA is TGCAGCCTTGGGACAGGGAATTCACCCCTCCACTTT.

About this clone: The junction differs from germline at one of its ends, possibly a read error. CDR3 bases: TGTGCTAGCAGCTTAGAGCGCGGCAATGAGCAGTTCTTC. This sequence encodes CASSLERGNEQFF. The rearrangement links TRBV7-7 to TRBJ2-1; no firm D call. This CDR3 region has 13 residues. CDR1 and CDR2 (germline): SSHAT, FNYEAQ (reference sequence).

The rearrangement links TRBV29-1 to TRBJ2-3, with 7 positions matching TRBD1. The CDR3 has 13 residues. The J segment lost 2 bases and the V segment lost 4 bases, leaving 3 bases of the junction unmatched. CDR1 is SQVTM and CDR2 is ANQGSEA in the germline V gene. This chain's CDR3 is CSVAGQSTDTQYF. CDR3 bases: TGCAGCGTTGCGGGACAGTCCACAGATACGCAGTATTTT.

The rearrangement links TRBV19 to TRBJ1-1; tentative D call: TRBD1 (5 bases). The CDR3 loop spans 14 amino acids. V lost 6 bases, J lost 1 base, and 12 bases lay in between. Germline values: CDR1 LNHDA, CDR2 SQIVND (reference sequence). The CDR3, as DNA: TGTGCCAGTAGAACCGGTGGGGGGAACACTGAAGCTTTCTTT. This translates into CASRTGGGNTEAFF.

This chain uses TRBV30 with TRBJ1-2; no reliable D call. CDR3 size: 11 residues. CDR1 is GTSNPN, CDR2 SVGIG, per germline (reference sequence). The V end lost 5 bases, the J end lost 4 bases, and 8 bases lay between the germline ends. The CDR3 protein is CAWSPLYGYTF. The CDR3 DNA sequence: TGTGCCTGGTCTCCCCTCTATGGCTACACCTTC.

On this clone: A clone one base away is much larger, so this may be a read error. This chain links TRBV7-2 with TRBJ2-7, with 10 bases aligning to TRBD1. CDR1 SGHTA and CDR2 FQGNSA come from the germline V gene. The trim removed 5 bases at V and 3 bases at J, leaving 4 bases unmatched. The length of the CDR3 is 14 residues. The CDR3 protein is CASSARDRGYEQYF. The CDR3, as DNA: TGTGCCAGCAGCGCCCGGGACAGGGGCTACGAGCAGTACTTC.

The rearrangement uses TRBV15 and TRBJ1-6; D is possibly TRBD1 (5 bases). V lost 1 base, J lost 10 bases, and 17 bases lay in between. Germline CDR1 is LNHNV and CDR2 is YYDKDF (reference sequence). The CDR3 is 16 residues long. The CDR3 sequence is CATSRVTGAGGSPLHF. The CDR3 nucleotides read TGTGCCACCAGCAGAGTCACCGGGGCAGGAGGATCACCCCTCCACTTT. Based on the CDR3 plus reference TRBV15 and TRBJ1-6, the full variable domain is DAMVIQNPRYQVTQFGKPVTLSCSQTLNHNVMYWYQQKSSQAPKLLFHYYDKDFNNEADTPDNFQSRRPNTSFCFLDIRSPGLGDTAMYLCATSRVTGAGGSPLHFGNGTRLTVT.

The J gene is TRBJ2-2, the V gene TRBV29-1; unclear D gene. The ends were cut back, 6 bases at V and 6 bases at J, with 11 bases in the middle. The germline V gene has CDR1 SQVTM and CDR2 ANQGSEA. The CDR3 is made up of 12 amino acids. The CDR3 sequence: CSVGFSSGELFF. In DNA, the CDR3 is TGCAGCGTGGGCTTTTCCTCCGGGGAGCTGTTTTTT.

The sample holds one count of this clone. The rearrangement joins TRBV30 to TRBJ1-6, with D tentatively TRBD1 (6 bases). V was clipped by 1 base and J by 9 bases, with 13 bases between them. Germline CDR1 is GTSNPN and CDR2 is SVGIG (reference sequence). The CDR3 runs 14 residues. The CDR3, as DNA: TGTGCCTGGAGTGAAGGAGGGACACGTTCACCCCTCCACTTT. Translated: CAWSEGGTRSPLHF. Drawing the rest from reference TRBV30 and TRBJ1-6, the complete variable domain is SQTIHQWPATLVQPVGSPLSLECTVEGTSNPNLYWYRQAAGRGLQLLFYSVGIGQISSEVPQNLSASRPQDRQFILSSKKLLLSDSGFYLCAWSEGGTRSPLHFGNGTRLTVT.